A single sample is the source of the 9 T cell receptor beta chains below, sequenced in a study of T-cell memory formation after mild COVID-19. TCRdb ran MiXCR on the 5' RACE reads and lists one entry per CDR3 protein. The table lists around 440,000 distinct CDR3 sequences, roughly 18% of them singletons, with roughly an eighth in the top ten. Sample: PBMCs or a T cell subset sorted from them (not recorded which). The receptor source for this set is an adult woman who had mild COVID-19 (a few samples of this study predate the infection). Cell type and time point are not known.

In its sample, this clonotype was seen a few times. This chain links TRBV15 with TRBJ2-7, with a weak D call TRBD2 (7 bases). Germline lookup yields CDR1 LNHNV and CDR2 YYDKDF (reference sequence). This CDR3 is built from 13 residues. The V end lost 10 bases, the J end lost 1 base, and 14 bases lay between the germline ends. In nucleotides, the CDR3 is TGTGCCAGCCAGAAGGGGGGGTCCTACGAGCAGTACTTC. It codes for CASQKGGSYEQYF.

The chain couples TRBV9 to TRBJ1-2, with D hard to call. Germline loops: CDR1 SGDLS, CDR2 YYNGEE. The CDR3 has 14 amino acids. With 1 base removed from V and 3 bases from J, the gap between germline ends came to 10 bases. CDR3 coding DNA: TGTGCCAGCAGCGTATCCGGGTCGGACTATGGCTACACCTTC. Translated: CASSVSGSDYGYTF.

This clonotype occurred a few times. Here the CDR3 DNA reads TGTGCCAGCAGCCCTAGTACCCTGAGGGAGCGTGGCTACACCTTC. Translating it yields CASSPSTLRERGYTF. The chain joins TRBV7-6 to TRBJ1-2; no firm D call. The germline V gene has CDR1 SGHVS and CDR2 FNYEAQ. The CDR3 has 15 amino acids. V dropped 5 bases and J dropped 7 bases, with 20 bases sitting between them.

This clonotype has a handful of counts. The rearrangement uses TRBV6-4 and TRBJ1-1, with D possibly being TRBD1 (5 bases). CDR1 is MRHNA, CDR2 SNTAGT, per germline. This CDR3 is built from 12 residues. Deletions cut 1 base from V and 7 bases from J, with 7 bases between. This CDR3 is CASSDWQGEAFF. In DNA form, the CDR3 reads TGTGCCAGCAGTGACTGGCAGGGTGAAGCTTTCTTT.

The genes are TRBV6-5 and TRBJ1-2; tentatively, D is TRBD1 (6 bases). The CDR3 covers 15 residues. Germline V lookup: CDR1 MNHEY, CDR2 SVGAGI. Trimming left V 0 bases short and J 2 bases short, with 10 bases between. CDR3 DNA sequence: TGTGCCAGCAGTTACTCTTGGGACACCAACTATGGCTACACCTTC. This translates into CASSYSWDTNYGYTF.

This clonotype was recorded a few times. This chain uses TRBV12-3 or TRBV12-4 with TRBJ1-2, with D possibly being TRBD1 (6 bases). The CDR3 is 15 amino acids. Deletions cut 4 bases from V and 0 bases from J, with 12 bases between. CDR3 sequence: CASSSRQAPNYGYTF. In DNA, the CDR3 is TGTGCCAGCAGTTCGCGACAGGCTCCTAACTATGGCTACACCTTC.

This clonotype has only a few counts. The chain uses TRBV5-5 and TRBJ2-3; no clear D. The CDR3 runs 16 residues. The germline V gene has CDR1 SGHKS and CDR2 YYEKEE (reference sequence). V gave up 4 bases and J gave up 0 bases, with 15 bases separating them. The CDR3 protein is CASSHQIQTSTDTQYF. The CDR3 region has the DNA TGTGCCAGCAGCCACCAGATACAGACTAGCACAGATACGCAGTATTTT.

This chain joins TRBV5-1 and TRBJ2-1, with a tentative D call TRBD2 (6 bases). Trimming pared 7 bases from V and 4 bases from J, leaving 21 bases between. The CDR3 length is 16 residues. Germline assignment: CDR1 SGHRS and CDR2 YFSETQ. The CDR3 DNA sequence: TGCGCCAGCTCCCCCGCTAGCGCTCAAATTTACAATGAGCAGTTCTTC. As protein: CASSPASAQIYNEQFF.

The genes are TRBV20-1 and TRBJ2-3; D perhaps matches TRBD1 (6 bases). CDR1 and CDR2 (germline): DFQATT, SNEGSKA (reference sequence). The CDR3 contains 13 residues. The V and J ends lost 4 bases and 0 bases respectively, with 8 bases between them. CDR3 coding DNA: TGCAGTGCTACGGGGACAAGCACAGATACGCAGTATTTT. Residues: CSATGTSTDTQYF.